The 10 T cell receptor beta chains below come from one sample, sequenced in a study of chemoradiotherapy in HPV16-positive cancers. The table came from immunoSEQ multiplex PCR; TCRdb's copy has only in-frame clones and leaves some out. The sample holds about 8,900 clones, about 85% seen once. The specimen comprised tumor tissue, sampled from a patient who underwent chemoradiotherapy. The receptors stem from a human donor with HPV-associated anogenital cancer.

The chain carries TRBV19 and TRBJ2-3, with D hard to call. Between the trimmed V and J ends, which lost 3 bases and 1 base, there was a span of 5 bases. Germline values: CDR1 LNHDA, CDR2 SQIVND (reference sequence). CDR3 size: 13 residues. The CDR3 reads CASSMSGTDTQYF. DNA for the CDR3: TGTGCCAGTAGTATGTCCGGCACAGATACGCAGTATTTT.

The sample holds one count of this clone. The CDR3 sequence: CASSGTGTSGYNEQFF. The CDR3 DNA reads TGTGCCAGCAGTGGAACCGGGACTAGCGGTTACAATGAGCAGTTCTTC. The chain is built from TRBV6-1 and TRBJ2-1, with 11 bases aligning to TRBD2. Germline V gives CDR1 MNHNS, CDR2 SASEGT. The CDR3 has 16 residues. V lost 4 bases, J lost 4 bases, and 6 bases stayed unmatched.

The chain combines TRBV6-5 with TRBJ2-7; TRBD1 is a possible D gene (6 bases). With 10 bases removed from V and 2 bases from J, the gap between germline ends came to 18 bases. Germline CDR1 and CDR2: MNHEY and SVGAGI. The CDR3 is made up of 14 amino acids. CDR3 sequence: CATQRFRGAYEQYF. In DNA, the CDR3 is TGTGCCACGCAACGCTTCAGGGGAGCCTACGAGCAGTACTTC.

This chain joins TRBV5-4 and TRBJ1-1; the D gene is possibly TRBD1 (6 bases). V was trimmed by 1 base and J by 3 bases, leaving 7 bases between them. The CDR3 loop spans 13 amino acids. Germline V gives CDR1 SGHNT, CDR2 YYREEE (reference sequence). CDR3 sequence: CASSLQGHTEAFF. The CDR3 DNA reads as TGTGCCAGCAGCTTGCAGGGGCACACTGAAGCTTTCTTT.

V is TRBV7-7 and J is TRBJ2-3, with 8 bases aligning to TRBD1. Trimming took 3 bases from V and 5 from J; bases not matched to a gene: 7. The CDR3 consists of 15 residues. Looked up from germline, CDR1 is SSHAT and CDR2 is FNYEAQ (reference sequence). The CDR3 region has the DNA TGTGCCAGCAGCTTCTCGGACAGGGCTGGAGATACGCAGTATTTT. Protein sequence: CASSFSDRAGDTQYF.

This sequence joins TRBV11-3 and TRBJ2-1; 7 positions match TRBD2. This CDR3 region has 18 residues. Germline CDR1 SGHNT, CDR2 YENEEA. V was pared by 5 bases and J by 7 bases, with 20 bases of the junction left unmatched. The CDR3 nucleotides read TGTGCCAGCAGCCCCCTTTGGCGGGAGAGTCCCTCGGGTAATGAGCAGTTCTTC. Protein: CASSPLWRESPSGNEQFF.

This chain uses TRBV7-2 with TRBJ2-2; D is ambiguous. Looked up from germline, CDR1 is SGHTA and CDR2 is FQGNSA. CDR3 length: 12 amino acids. Trimming cost V 5 bases and J 8 bases, with 9 bases left between them. CDR3 DNA: TGTGCCAGCAGCGTTTCCGGGGGGGAGCTGTTTTTT. Translation: CASSVSGGELFF.

V is TRBV9 and J is TRBJ2-1, with D unresolved. The CDR3 has 16 amino acids. CDR1 is SGDLS, CDR2 YYNGEE, per germline. Trimming stripped 4 bases from V and 5 bases from J, with 19 bases between. CDR3 protein: CASSLSLEFSHNEQFF. In DNA form, the CDR3 reads TGTGCCAGCAGCCTATCCCTAGAATTTAGTCACAATGAGCAGTTCTTC.

The rearrangement joins TRBV10-3 to TRBJ1-1; D call uncertain. The CDR3 has 11 amino acids. V lost 6 bases to trimming and J lost 3 bases, with 5 bases between them. The germline V gene has CDR1 ENHRY and CDR2 SYGVKD. CDR3 sequence: CAIRDHTEAFF. The CDR3 nucleotides are TGTGCCATCAGGGACCACACTGAAGCTTTCTTT.

The genes are TRBV2 and TRBJ1-4, with 9 bases fitting TRBD1. The CDR3 loop spans 15 amino acids. Germline CDR1 is SNHLY and CDR2 is FYNNEI. Germline trimming cut 7 bases from V and 8 bases from J; bases unmatched to any gene: 11. As DNA, the CDR3 is TGTGCCAGCACCCCAACAACAGGGGGCGGCGAAAAACTGTTTTTT. Protein product: CASTPTTGGGEKLFF.